Listed here are 26 T cell receptor beta chains from one sample, sequenced in a study of blood T cell repertoires in COVID-19. Sequencing used immunoSEQ multiplex PCR; TCRdb keeps in-frame clones, though not all of them. The sample yields 350,000 to 450,000 clones, 75% to 90% seen once. Sequencing was carried out using peripheral blood. These receptor sequences come from an older woman with COVID-19, enrolled during active disease.

This clone turned up a few times. The gene calls are TRBV7-9 and TRBJ1-2; no clear D gene. The CDR3 is 12 residues long. Germline V gene sequence: CDR1 SEHNR, CDR2 FQNEAQ (reference sequence). V lost 2 bases and J lost 8, with 9 bases in between. The CDR3: CASSLPRRGYTF. The CDR3 DNA sequence: TGTGCCAGCAGCTTACCCCGGAGGGGCTACACCTTC.

This clone was detected only once. The rearrangement joins TRBV27 to TRBJ1-1; D ambiguous. The ends were cut back, 5 bases at V and 3 bases at J, with 16 bases in the middle. The CDR3 runs 15 residues. Germline V lookup: CDR1 MNHEY, CDR2 SMNVEV (reference sequence). CDR3 loop: CASSGLGSGYTEAFF. The CDR3 DNA reads TGTGCCAGCAGTGGACTGGGGAGCGGATACACTGAAGCTTTCTTT.

The chain joins TRBV7-3 to TRBJ2-1; 9 bases fit TRBD2. Germline trimming cut 5 bases from V and 5 bases from J; bases unmatched to any gene: 7. This CDR3 has 15 amino acids. Germline V lookup: CDR1 SGHTA, CDR2 FQGTGA. The CDR3 loop is CASSRGGAVNNEQFF. CDR3 nucleotide sequence: TGTGCCAGCAGCCGCGGGGGGGCCGTCAACAATGAGCAGTTCTTC. Variable domain in full (rest from reference TRBV7-3 and TRBJ2-1): GAGVSQTPSNKVTEKGKYVELRCDPISGHTALYWYRQSLGQGPEFLIYFQGTGAADDSGLPNDRFFAVRPEGSVSTLKIQRTERGDSAVYLCASSRGGAVNNEQFFGPGTRLTVL.

CDR3 residues: CASKREQNTGELFF. The CDR3 DNA reads as TGCGCCAGCAAGAGGGAACAGAACACCGGGGAGCTGTTTTTT. The chain joins TRBV5-1 to TRBJ2-2; the D gene is possibly TRBD2 (5 bases). Germline CDR1 is SGHRS and CDR2 is YFSETQ. V shed 6 bases and J shed 1 base, with 10 bases lying between them. The CDR3 is 14 amino acids.

The chain carries TRBV20-1 and TRBJ2-7; D not resolved. The V end was cut by 6 bases, the J end by 0 bases, with 6 bases between. CDR1 is DFQATT and CDR2 is SNEGSKA in the germline V gene (reference sequence). The CDR3 has 11 amino acids. CDR3 sequence (DNA): TGCAGTGCGGGCAGCTCCTACGAGCAGTACTTC. It is translated as CSAGSSYEQYF.

This clone is a singleton in its sample. The chain has TRBV21-1 and TRBJ2-1; the table's D gene call, TRBD1, was not cross checked with the DNA. TRBV21-1 is a known pseudogene. The CDR3 has 20 residues. CDR3 nucleotide sequence: TGTGCCAGCAGCAAAGAGGTACCGGGACAGGGTTTACAGTTTTACAATGAGCAGTTCTTC. It encodes CASSKEVPGQGLQFYNEQFF.

The J gene is TRBJ2-5, the V gene TRBV7-2; D perhaps matches TRBD2 (6 bases). The CDR3 is 14 amino acids. V was cut by 0 bases and J by 5 bases, with 10 bases left in between. The V gene's germline CDR1 is SGHTA and CDR2 FQGNSA. The CDR3 loop reads CASSLAGRPETQYF. CDR3 nucleotides: TGTGCCAGCAGCTTAGCGGGGAGGCCGGAGACCCAGTACTTC.

The chain combines TRBV15 with TRBJ1-4; 9 bases match TRBD1. This CDR3 is 19 amino acids long. The germline V gene has CDR1 LNHNV and CDR2 YYDKDF (reference sequence). With 0 bases clipped from V and 0 bases from J, the junction kept 8 bases outside the gene matches. CDR3 region: CATSRDGRDRDPTNEKLFF. The CDR3 DNA is TGTGCCACCAGCAGAGACGGCCGGGACAGGGATCCAACTAATGAAAAACTGTTTTTT.

The chain carries TRBV30 and TRBJ2-2, with TRBD1 identical over 7 bases. The CDR3 spans 16 residues. Germline CDR1 GTSNPN, CDR2 SVGIG (reference sequence). V shed 2 bases, J shed 5 bases, and the junction held 11 bases outside the gene matches. As DNA, the CDR3 is TGTGCCTGGAGTCCGCCCGACAGGGTTTGGACCGGGGAGCTGTTTTTT. Amino acid sequence: CAWSPPDRVWTGELFF.

The chain carries TRBV5-1 and TRBJ2-3; 15 bases are shared with TRBD2. V was pared by 0 bases and J by 11 bases, with 7 bases of the junction left unmatched. Per the germline V gene, CDR1 is SGHRS and CDR2 is YFSETQ. The CDR3 covers 16 residues. DNA for the CDR3: TGCGCCAGCAGCTTGGATCGGACTAGCGGGGGGGCCAGGCAGTATTTT. Protein: CASSLDRTSGGARQYF.

The chain carries TRBV6-4 and TRBJ1-1; D is perhaps TRBD1 (5 bases). Trimming cost V 0 bases and J 3 bases, with 11 bases left between them. Germline-derived CDR1 and CDR2 are MRHNA and SNTAGT. The CDR3 contains 15 residues. This CDR3 is CASSDSAGRHTEAFF. In nucleotides, the CDR3 is TGTGCCAGCAGTGACTCGGCAGGGAGGCACACTGAAGCTTTCTTT.

The chain couples TRBV19 to TRBJ1-2; D is perhaps TRBD1 (6 bases). V lost 10 bases, J lost 4 bases, and 13 bases lay in between. The CDR3 consists of 12 residues. Germline CDR1 LNHDA, CDR2 SQIVND (reference sequence). CDR3 coding DNA: TGTGCCACCCTATCAGGGGTCTATGGCTACACCTTC. This encodes CATLSGVYGYTF.

V and J are TRBV18 and TRBJ2-7, with TRBD1 matching over 9 bases. CDR3 size: 13 residues. Germline V gene lookup returns CDR1 KGHSH and CDR2 LQKENI. J was trimmed by 2 bases and V by 6 bases; bases with no gene match: 2. CDR3 bases: TGTGCCAGCTCGCGGACAGGGGCCTACGAGCAGTACTTC. It yields the protein CASSRTGAYEQYF.

This clone was observed a few times. J is TRBJ1-3 and V is TRBV12-5; D not resolved. Germline V gene data show CDR1 as LGHNT and CDR2 as FRNRAP. The CDR3 spans 12 residues. The V gene lost 7 bases and the J gene lost 0 bases, with 4 bases spanning the gap. This CDR3 reads CASADSGNTIYF. Written as DNA, the CDR3 is TGTGCTAGTGCAGACTCTGGAAACACCATATATTTT.

The chain recombines TRBV11-2 with TRBJ2-3; a possible D gene is TRBD2 (5 bases). V shed 7 bases and J shed 4 bases, with 15 bases lying between them. This CDR3 contains 14 residues. Germline-derived CDR1 and CDR2 are SGHAT and FQNNGV. DNA for the CDR3: TGTGCCAGCACCCTAGGGATAGCGTCAGATACGCAGTATTTT. Encoded protein: CASTLGIASDTQYF.

The chain couples TRBV11-1 to TRBJ2-7; 7 bases are shared with TRBD1. V was clipped by 4 bases and J by 2 bases; unmatched bases: 5. This CDR3 is built from 14 residues. CDR1 is SGHAT and CDR2 is FQDESV in the germline V gene (reference sequence). The CDR3 protein is CASSSLTGPYEQYF. The CDR3 region has the DNA TGTGCCAGCAGCTCCCTGACAGGGCCCTACGAGCAGTACTTC.

This chain connects TRBV10-3 to TRBJ1-1, with TRBD1 as a possible D gene (5 bases). Germline CDR1 ENHRY, CDR2 SYGVKD. The CDR3 runs 14 residues. The V end was cut by 7 bases, the J end by 0 bases, with 12 bases between. CDR3 region: CAIKGSKLNTEAFF. The CDR3, as DNA: TGTGCCATCAAGGGGTCCAAGTTGAACACTGAAGCTTTCTTT.

The V and J genes are TRBV9 and TRBJ2-7; TRBD1 agrees at 10 bases. From germline, CDR1 is SGDLS and CDR2 YYNGEE. The trim removed 3 bases at V and 4 bases at J, leaving 4 bases unmatched. The CDR3 length is 14 residues. The CDR3: CASSAGQGGYEQYF. The DNA of the CDR3 is TGTGCCAGCAGCGCCGGACAGGGGGGGTACGAGCAGTACTTC.

The chain has TRBV9 and TRBJ2-7, with D unresolved. V dropped 4 bases and J dropped 3 bases, with 14 bases sitting between them. Germline V lookup: CDR1 SGDLS, CDR2 YYNGEE. This CDR3 spans 14 amino acids. The CDR3 here is CASSPGSEGYEQYF. As DNA, the CDR3 is TGTGCCAGCAGCCCCGGGTCGGAAGGCTACGAGCAGTACTTC.

In its sample, this clone ranks as large. The sample contains more than one DNA sequence encoding this CDR3. This rearrangement joins TRBV12-3 or TRBV12-4 to TRBJ1-2; D is perhaps TRBD1 (5 bases). Trimming stripped 2 bases from V and 8 bases from J, with 9 bases between. The CDR3 spans 12 residues. This chain's CDR3 is CASSLSRGGYTF. For the CDR3, the DNA is TGTGCCAGCAGTTTATCTAGGGGCGGCTACACCTTC.

The V and J genes are TRBV12-3 or TRBV12-4 and TRBJ2-1; 8 bases line up with TRBD2. J lost 7 bases, V lost 3 bases, and 2 bases had no gene match. The CDR3 length is 13 residues. The CDR3 sequence: CASSFGGGNEQFF. The CDR3, as DNA: TGTGCCAGCAGTTTCGGGGGGGGTAATGAGCAGTTCTTC.

This clone was counted only a few times. This chain connects TRBV27 to TRBJ1-2, with D possibly being TRBD1 (5 bases). Germline V gene data show CDR1 as MNHEY and CDR2 as SMNVEV (reference sequence). The CDR3 sequence is 13 residues long. Trimming removed 2 bases from V and 4 bases from J, with 8 bases in between. In DNA, the CDR3 is TGTGCCAGCAGTTTAAGACAGTCCTATGGCTACACCTTC. Protein: CASSLRQSYGYTF.

This rearrangement joins TRBV18 to TRBJ1-2, with 7 nucleotides matching TRBD1. The CDR3 runs 15 residues. V gave up 3 bases and J gave up 3 bases; unmatched junction bases: 7. Germline assignment: CDR1 KGHSH and CDR2 LQKENI. The CDR3 spells CASSPDRSTDYGYTF. In DNA, the CDR3 is TGTGCCAGCTCACCGGACAGGAGCACAGACTATGGCTACACCTTC. Drawing the rest from reference TRBV18 and TRBJ1-2, the complete variable domain is NAGVMQNPRHLVRRRGQEARLRCSPMKGHSHVYWYRQLPEEGLKFMVYLQKENIIDESGMPKERFSAEFPKEGPSILRIQQVVRGDSAAYFCASSPDRSTDYGYTFGSGTRLTVV.

The rearrangement links TRBV6-5 to TRBJ2-2; 9 positions match TRBD1. This CDR3 spans 15 amino acids. The germline CDR1 and CDR2 sequences are MNHEY and SVGAGI. Unmatched junction bases numbered 7, after V lost 6 bases and J lost 5 bases. The CDR3 loop is CASRLQGAKTGELFF. CDR3 nucleotides: TGTGCCAGCAGATTACAGGGGGCAAAGACCGGGGAGCTGTTTTTT.

This clone was recorded once. The gene calls are TRBV4-2 and TRBJ2-5; 16 bases are a match to TRBD2. CDR3 size: 18 residues. Germline CDR1 and CDR2: LGHNA and YNFKEQ. The junction had 4 bases not matched to a gene; V was cut back by 3 bases and J by 0 bases. Written as DNA, the CDR3 is TGTGCCAGCAGCCAGGGACTAGCGGGGGGGAACGACCAAGAGACCCAGTACTTC. It specifies CASSQGLAGGNDQETQYF.

The chain employs TRBV5-6 and TRBJ2-7; 8 bases are shared with TRBD1. This CDR3 contains 13 residues. V shed 4 bases and J 7 bases; nucleotides not matched to a gene: 7. From germline, CDR1 is SGHDT and CDR2 YYEEEE. The CDR3 spells CASSTGQGREQYF. The DNA of the CDR3 is TGTGCCAGCAGCACTGGACAGGGAAGGGAGCAGTACTTC.